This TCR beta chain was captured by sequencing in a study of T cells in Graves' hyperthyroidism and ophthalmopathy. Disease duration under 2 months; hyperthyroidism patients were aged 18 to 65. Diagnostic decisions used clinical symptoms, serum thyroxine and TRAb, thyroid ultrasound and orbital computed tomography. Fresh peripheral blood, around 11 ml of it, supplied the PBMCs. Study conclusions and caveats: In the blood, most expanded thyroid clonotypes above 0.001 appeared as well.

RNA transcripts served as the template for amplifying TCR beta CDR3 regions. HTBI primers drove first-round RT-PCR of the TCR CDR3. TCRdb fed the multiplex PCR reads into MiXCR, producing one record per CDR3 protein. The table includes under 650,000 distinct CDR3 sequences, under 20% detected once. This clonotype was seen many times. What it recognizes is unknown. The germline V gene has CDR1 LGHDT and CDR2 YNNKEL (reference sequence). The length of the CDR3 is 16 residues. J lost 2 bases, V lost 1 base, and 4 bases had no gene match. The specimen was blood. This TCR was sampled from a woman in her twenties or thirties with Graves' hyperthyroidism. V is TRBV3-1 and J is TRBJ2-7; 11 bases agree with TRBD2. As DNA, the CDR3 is TGTGCCAGCAGCCAAGCTGGGACTAGCGGAGCCTACGAGCAGTACTTC. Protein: CASSQAGTSGAYEQYF.